This passage covers 6 T cell receptor beta chains from one sample sequenced in a study of blood T cell repertoires in COVID-19 (dated by TCRdb to 2020 to 2022). Libraries were built with the immunoSEQ multiplex PCR assay. The table comes from immuneACCESS by way of TCRdb, which keeps in-frame sequences with V and J called. Part of the clones is missing from these tables; in studies checked, under half for an unresolved V gene and the rest for unknown reasons. The sample has about 480,000 clones on record, around 90% of them singletons. 7.5% to 9.5% of the sample is held by the ten biggest clonotypes. The sequencing input was peripheral blood. The receptors derive from a woman in her forties or fifties with COVID-19, enrolled during active disease.

The chain is built from TRBV6-1 and TRBJ2-2; 9 bases map to TRBD1. The J segment lost 7 bases and the V segment lost 3 bases, leaving 9 bases of the junction unmatched. The CDR3 runs to 16 residues. Germline V CDR1 and CDR2: MNHNS, SASEGT. CDR3 nucleotides: TGTGCCAGCAGTGACAAAACCCGGACAGGGGTCGGGGAGCTGTTTTTT. Its protein is CASSDKTRTGVGELFF.

The chain carries TRBV14 and TRBJ1-1; D call uncertain. The CDR3 loop spans 13 amino acids. Germline values: CDR1 SGHDN, CDR2 FVKESK. V lost 4 bases and J 4 bases, leaving 10 bases between the germline ends. DNA of the CDR3: TGTGCCAGCAGCCGACTTATGGGCACTGAAGCTTTCTTT. Protein: CASSRLMGTEAFF.

J is TRBJ1-5 and V is TRBV4-1; 9 nucleotides line up with TRBD1. The CDR3 has 16 amino acids. The J segment lost 7 bases and the V segment lost 3 bases, leaving 10 bases of the junction unmatched. Germline V gene data show CDR1 as MGHRA and CDR2 as YSYEKL. CDR3 protein: CASSHPTGGAEQPQHF. Here the CDR3 DNA reads TGCGCCAGCAGCCACCCCACAGGGGGCGCGGAACAGCCCCAGCATTTT.

The V gene is TRBV12-3 or TRBV12-4, the J gene TRBJ1-1, with 7 bases identical to TRBD1. CDR3 length: 13 residues. V lost 6 bases and J lost 5; bases outside the gene matches: 6. Here the CDR3 reads CASRFSGGTEAFF. In DNA, the CDR3 is TGTGCCAGCAGATTCTCAGGGGGAACTGAAGCTTTCTTT.

The chain is built from TRBV25-1 and TRBJ1-1; 10 bases are shared with TRBD1. CDR1 and CDR2 from the germline V gene are MGHDK and SYGVNS. The CDR3 is made up of 15 amino acids. The junction had 12 bases not matched to a gene; V was cut back by 4 bases and J by 10 bases. CDR3 nucleotides: TGTGCCAGCAGTGGCAGGGGACAGGGGAGGTTTGGAGCTTTCTTT. This encodes CASSGRGQGRFGAFF.

The sample holds one count of this clone. This chain joins TRBV2 and TRBJ1-4; weak D call: TRBD1 (6 bases). The V gene's germline CDR1 is SNHLY and CDR2 FYNNEI. This CDR3 contains 15 residues. The ends were cut back, 1 base at V and 6 bases at J, with 12 bases in the middle. The CDR3, as DNA: TGTGCCAGCAGTGAAGGGAGGGGGGGAGATGAAAAACTGTTTTTT. Translating it yields CASSEGRGGDEKLFF.